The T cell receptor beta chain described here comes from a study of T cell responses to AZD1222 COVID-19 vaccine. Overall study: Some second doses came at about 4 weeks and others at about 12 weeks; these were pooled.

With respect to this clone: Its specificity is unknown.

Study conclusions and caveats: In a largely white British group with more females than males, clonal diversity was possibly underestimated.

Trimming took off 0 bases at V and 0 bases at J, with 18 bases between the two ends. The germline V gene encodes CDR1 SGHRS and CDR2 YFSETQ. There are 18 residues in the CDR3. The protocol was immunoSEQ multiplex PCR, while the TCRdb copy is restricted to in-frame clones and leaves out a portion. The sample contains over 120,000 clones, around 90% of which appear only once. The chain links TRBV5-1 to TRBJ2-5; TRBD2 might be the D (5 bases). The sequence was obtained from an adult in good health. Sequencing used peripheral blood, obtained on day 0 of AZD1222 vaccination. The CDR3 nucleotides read TGCGCCAGCAGCTTGGCACGGCTATGGGGAGCGTACCAAGAGACCCAGTACTTC. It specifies CASSLARLWGAYQETQYF.